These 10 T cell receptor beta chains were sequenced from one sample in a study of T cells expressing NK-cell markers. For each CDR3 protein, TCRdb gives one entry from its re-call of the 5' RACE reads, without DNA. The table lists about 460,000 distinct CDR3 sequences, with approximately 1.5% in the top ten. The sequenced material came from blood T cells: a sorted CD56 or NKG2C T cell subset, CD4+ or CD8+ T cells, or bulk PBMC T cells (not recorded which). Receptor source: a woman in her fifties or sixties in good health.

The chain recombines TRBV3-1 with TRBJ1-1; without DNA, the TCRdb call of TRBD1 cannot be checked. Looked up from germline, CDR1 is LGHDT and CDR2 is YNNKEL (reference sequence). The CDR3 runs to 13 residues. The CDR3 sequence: CASSQGAGQGAFF.

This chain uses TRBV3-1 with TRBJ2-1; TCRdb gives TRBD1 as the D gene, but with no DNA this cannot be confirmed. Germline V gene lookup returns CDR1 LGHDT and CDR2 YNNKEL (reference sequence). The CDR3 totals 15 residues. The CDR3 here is CASSKTGVYYNEQFF.

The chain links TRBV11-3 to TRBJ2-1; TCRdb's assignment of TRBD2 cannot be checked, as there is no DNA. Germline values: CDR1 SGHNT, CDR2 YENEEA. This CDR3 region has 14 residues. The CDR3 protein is CASSSRAGRNEQFF.

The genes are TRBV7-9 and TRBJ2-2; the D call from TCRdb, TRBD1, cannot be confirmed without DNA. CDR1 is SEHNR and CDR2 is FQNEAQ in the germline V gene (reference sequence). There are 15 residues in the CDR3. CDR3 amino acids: CASSLGQGSTGELFF.

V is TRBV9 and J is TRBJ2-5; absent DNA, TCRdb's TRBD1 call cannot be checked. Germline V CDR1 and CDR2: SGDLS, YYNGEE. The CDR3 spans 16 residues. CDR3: CASSVGTLGGKETQYF.

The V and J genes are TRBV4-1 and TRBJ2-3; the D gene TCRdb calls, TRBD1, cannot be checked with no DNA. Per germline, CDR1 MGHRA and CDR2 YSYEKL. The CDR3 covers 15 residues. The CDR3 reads CASSRTNPPTDTQYF.

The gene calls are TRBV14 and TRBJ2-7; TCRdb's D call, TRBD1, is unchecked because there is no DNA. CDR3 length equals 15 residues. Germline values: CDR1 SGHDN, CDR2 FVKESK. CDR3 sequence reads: CASSQGGAVSYEQYF. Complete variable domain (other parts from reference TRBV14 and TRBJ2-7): EAGVTQFPSHSVIEKGQTVTLRCDPISGHDNLYWYRRVMGKEIKFLLHFVKESKQDESGMPNNRFLAERTGGTYSTLKVQPAELEDSGVYFCASSQGGAVSYEQYFGPGTRLTVT.

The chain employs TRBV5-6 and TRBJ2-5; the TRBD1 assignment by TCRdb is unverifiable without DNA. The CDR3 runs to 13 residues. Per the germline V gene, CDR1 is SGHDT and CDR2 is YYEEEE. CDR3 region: CASSRTGGETQYF. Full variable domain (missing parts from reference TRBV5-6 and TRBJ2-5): DAGVTQSPTHLIKTRGQQVTLRCSPKSGHDTVSWYQQALGQGPQFIFQYYEEEERQRGNFPDRFSGHQFPNYSSELNVNALLLGDSALYLCASSRTGGETQYFGPGTRLLVL.

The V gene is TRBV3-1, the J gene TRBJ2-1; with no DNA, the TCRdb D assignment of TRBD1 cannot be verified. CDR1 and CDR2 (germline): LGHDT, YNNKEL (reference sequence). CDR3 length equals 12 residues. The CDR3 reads CASSPPLKEQFF.

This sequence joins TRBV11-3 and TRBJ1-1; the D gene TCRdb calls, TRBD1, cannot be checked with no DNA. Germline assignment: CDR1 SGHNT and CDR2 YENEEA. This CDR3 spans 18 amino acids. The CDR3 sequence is CASSSLEFLRGRVSEAFF.